The clone carrying this T cell receptor beta chain was recorded many times. Its antigen is unidentified. This sample stems from a study of identical twins. Overall study findings and caveats: Twin pairs' shared out-of-frame alpha sequences were enriched in low generation probability.

TCRdb reprocessed the 5' RACE reads with MiXCR, giving one entry per CDR3 protein. The sample holds under 250,000 distinct CDR3 sequences, roughly 13% seen once. This CDR3 comprises 13 residues. V shed 3 bases and J 8 bases; nucleotides not matched to a gene: 3. Germline values: CDR1 SGHTA, CDR2 FQGNSA. These data were also reused for a study on yellow fever vaccine responses in identical twins.

The TCR sequence derives from a woman between 18 and 29 years old in good health. The rearrangement uses TRBV7-2 and TRBJ2-1; 8 nucleotides match TRBD2. Input material: memory (CD45RO+) T cells sorted from blood. In DNA form, the CDR3 reads TGTGCCAGCAGCTTGGGACTAGTGTATGAGCAGTTCTTC. It encodes CASSLGLVYEQFF.